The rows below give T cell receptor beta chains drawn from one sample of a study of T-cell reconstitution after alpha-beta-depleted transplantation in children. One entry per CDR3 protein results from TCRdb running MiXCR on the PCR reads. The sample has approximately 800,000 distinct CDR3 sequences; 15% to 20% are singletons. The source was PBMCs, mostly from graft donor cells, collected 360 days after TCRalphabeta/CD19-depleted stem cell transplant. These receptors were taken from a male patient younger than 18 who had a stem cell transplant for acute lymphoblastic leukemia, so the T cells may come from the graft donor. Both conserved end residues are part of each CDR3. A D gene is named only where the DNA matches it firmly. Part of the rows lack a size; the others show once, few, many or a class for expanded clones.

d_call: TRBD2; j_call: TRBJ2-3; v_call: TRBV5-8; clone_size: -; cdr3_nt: TGTGCCAGCAGCTTGGGTGTCTTTAGCGGGAGAGCGGATACGCAGTATTTT; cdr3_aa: CASSLGVFSGRADTQYF
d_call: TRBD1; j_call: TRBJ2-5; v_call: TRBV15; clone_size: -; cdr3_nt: TGTGCCACCAGCAGACATAGAGGGGGACAGGGGGCTGAGGAGACCCAGTACTTC; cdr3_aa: CATSRHRGGQGAEETQYF
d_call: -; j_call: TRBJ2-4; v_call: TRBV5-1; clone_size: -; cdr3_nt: TGCGCCAGCAGCTTGGTGGGAAGAAACCTAGCCAAAAACATTCAGTACTTC; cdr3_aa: CASSLVGRNLAKNIQYF
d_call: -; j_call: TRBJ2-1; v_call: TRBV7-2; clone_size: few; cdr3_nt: TGTGCCAGCAGCATAGGGACTGGGATAAGTAATGAGCAGTTCTTC; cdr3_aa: CASSIGTGISNEQFF
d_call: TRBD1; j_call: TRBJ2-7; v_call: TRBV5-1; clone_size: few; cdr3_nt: TGCGCCAGCAGCATCCCCATGGGGCAGGACAGGGCGACCTACGAGCAGTACTTC; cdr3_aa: CASSIPMGQDRATYEQYF
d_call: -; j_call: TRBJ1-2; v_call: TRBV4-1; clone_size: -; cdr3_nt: TGCGCCAGCAGCCATTCCAGCTATGGCTACACCTTC; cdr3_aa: CASSHSSYGYTF
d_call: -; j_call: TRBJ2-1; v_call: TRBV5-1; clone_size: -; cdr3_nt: TGCGCCAGCGGTAGCGGTAGCTCCTACAATGAGCAGTTCTTC; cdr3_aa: CASGSGSSYNEQFF
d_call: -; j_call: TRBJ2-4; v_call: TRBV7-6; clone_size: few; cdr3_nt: TGTGCCAGCAGCCCACGACTAGTGGTAGCCAAAAACATTCAGTACTTC; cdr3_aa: CASSPRLVVAKNIQYF
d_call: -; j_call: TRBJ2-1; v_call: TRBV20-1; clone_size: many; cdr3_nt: TGCAGTGCTAGTGAGGAGAGCTCCTACAATGAGCAGTTCTTC; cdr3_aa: CSASEESSYNEQFF
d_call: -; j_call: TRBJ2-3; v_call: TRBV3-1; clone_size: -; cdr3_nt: TGTGCCAGCAGCCGGGACCCCACCGCGCTCCCGCAGTATTTT; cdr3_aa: CASSRDPTALPQYF
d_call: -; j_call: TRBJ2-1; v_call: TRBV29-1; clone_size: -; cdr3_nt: TGCAGCGTTTCCCCCCCACAGGGTACGTTGTTCTTC; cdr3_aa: CSVSPPQGTLFF
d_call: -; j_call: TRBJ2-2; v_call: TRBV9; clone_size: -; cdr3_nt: TGTGCCAGCAGGGGTATCGGCGGGGAGCTGTTTTTT; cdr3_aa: CASRGIGGELFF
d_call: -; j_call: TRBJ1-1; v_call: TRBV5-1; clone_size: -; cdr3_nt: TGCGCCAGCAGCCGAACCAATCTGAACACTGAAGCTTTCTTT; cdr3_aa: CASSRTNLNTEAFF
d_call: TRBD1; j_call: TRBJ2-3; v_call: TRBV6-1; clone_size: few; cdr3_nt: TGTGCCAGCTCCTTTAGGGGGCTTCGTACAGATACGCAGTATTTT; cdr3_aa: CASSFRGLRTDTQYF
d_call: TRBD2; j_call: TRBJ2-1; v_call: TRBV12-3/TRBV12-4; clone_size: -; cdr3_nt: TGTGCCAGCAGTTATAAGCGGGGCTTCTTCAACAATGAGCAGTTCTTC; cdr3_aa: CASSYKRGFFNNEQFF
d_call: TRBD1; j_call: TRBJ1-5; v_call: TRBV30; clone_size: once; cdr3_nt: TGTGCCTGCTCAGGGGGGAATCAGCCCCAGCATTTT; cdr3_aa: CACSGGNQPQHF
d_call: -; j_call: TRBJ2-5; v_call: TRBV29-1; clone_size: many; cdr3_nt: TGCAGCGTTGCCGGGGGGCGCTTCCAAGAGACCCAGTACTTC; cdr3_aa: CSVAGGRFQETQYF
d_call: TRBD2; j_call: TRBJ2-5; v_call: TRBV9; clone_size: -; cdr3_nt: TGTGCCAGCAGCTACGGGAGGACTAAAGAGACCCAGTACTTC; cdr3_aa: CASSYGRTKETQYF
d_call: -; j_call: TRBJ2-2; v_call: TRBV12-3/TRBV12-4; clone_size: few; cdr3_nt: TGTGCCAGCAGTCCTGGGACGCCCGGGGAGCTGTTTTTT; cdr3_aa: CASSPGTPGELFF
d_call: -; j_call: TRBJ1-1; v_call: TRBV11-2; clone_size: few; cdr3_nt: TGTGCCAGCAGCTTAGGGGGGCCAAGCATGAACACTGAAGCTTTCTTT; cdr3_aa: CASSLGGPSMNTEAFF
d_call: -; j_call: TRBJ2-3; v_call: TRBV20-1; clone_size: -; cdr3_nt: TGCAGTGCTAGAGATAGGGGATCCACAGATACGCAGTATTTT; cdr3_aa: CSARDRGSTDTQYF
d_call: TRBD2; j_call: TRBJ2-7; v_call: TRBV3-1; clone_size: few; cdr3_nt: TGTGCCAGCAGCCAAACTTCGGGACTAGCGGACTACGAGCAGTACTTC; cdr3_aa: CASSQTSGLADYEQYF
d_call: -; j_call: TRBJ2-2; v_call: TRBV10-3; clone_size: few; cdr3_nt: TGTGCCATCAGTGAGTCCCCGTACCGGGGGCCCGGGGAGCTGTTTTTT; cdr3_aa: CAISESPYRGPGELFF
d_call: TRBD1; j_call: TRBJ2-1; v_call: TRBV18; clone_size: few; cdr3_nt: TGTGCCAGCTCACCCGATACAGGGGCAATAACCAATGAGCAGTTCTTC; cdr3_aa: CASSPDTGAITNEQFF
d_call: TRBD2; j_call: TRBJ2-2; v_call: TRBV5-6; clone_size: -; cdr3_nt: TGTGCCAGCAGCTTGGGGACTAGCGGGAGCCTCACCGGGGAGCTGTTTTTT; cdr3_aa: CASSLGTSGSLTGELFF
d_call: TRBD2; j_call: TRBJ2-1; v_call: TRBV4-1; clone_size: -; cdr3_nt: TGCGCCAGCAGCCAAGCGGGAGGGTTTGGCAATGAGCAGTTCTTC; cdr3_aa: CASSQAGGFGNEQFF
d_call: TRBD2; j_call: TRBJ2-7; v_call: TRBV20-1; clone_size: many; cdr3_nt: TGCAGTGCTAGAGATCCCGCGGCTAGCGGACGGGAGGAGCAGTACTTC; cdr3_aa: CSARDPAASGREEQYF
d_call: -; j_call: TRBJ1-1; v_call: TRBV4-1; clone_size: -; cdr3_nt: TGCGCCAGCAGTTTAAGGGGACTGGACACTGAAGCTTTCTTT; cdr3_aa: CASSLRGLDTEAFF
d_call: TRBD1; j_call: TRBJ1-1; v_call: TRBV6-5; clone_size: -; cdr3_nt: TGTGCCAGCAGTTTTGACAGGGGAGGTAGCACTGAAGCTTTCTTT; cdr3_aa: CASSFDRGGSTEAFF
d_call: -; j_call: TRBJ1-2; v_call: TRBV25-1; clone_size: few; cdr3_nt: TGTGCCAGCAGCGGGGGGGGAGGGAACTATGGCTACACCTTC; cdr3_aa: CASSGGGGNYGYTF
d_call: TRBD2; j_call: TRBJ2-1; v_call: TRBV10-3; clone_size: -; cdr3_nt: TGTGCCATCAGTGAGTCAGCGGGAGAGGAGGATGAGCAGTTCTTC; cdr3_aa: CAISESAGEEDEQFF
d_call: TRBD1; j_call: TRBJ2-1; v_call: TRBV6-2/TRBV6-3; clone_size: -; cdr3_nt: TGTGCCAGCAGTCCACTATGGAACGGACAGGCCAAAATCTACAATGAGCAGTTCTTC; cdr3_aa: CASSPLWNGQAKIYNEQFF
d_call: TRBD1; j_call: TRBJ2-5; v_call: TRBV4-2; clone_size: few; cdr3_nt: TGTGCCAGCAGCCAAGGAGGTTCGGACAGGGGTGAGACCCAGTACTTC; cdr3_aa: CASSQGGSDRGETQYF
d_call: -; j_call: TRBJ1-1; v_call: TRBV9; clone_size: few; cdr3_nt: TGTGCCAGCAGCCCTCCCCTTGAAGCTTTCTTT; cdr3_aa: CASSPPLEAFF
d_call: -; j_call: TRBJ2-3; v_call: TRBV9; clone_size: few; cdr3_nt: TGTGCCAGCAGTTGGCGGCCTAACACAGATACGCAGTATTTT; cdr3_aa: CASSWRPNTDTQYF
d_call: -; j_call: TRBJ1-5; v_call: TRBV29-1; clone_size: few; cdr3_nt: TGCAGCACCCAACAGGGAAGTCAGCCCCAGCATTTT; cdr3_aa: CSTQQGSQPQHF
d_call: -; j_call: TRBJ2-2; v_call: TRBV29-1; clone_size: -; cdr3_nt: TGCAGCGTTGAACGGCGGGTTGACGGGGAGCTGTTTTTT; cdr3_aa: CSVERRVDGELFF
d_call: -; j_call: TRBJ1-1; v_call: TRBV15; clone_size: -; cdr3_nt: TGTGCCACCAGCAAACCGGGACGGAACACTGAAGCTTTCTTT; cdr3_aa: CATSKPGRNTEAFF
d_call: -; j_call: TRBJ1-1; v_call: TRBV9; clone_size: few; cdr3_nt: TGTGCCAGCGGGATGGACCCCCTCACTGAAGCTTTCTTT; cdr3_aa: CASGMDPLTEAFF
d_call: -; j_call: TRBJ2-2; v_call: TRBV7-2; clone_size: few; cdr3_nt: TGTGCCAGCAGCCTAGGACACTTCACCGGGGAGCTGTTTTTT; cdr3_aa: CASSLGHFTGELFF
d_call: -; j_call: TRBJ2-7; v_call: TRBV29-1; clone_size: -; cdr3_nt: TGCAGCGTTGAAGGGGCCTCCCCCTACGAGCAGTACTTC; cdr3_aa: CSVEGASPYEQYF
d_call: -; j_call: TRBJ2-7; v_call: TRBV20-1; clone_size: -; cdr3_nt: TGCAGCTCCTCAAAGGGGGGAGGCGAGCAGTACTTC; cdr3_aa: CSSSKGGGEQYF
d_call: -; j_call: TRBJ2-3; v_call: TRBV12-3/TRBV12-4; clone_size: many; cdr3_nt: TGTGCCAGCAGTTCCCCTCCTAATTACTTTCGCACAGATACGCAGTATTTT; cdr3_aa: CASSSPPNYFRTDTQYF
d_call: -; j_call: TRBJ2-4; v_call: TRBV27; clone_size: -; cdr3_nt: TGTGCCAGCTCTGCAGGGACACCCCCTAGGGCCAAAAACATTCAGTACTTC; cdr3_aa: CASSAGTPPRAKNIQYF
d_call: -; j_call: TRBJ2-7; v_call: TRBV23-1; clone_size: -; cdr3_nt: TGCGCCAGCAGTCAATCGATCAGGCAGGGGCCCAGCGAGCAGTACTTC; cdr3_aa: CASSQSIRQGPSEQYF
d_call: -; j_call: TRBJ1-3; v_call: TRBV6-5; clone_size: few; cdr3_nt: TGTACGACGCGGGGGACAGGAAACACCATATATTTT; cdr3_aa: CTTRGTGNTIYF
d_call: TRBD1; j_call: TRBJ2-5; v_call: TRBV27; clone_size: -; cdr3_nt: TGTGCCAGCAGTTTCCTCCCTCCCGACAGGGACGTCCCTGAGTACTTC; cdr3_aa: CASSFLPPDRDVPEYF
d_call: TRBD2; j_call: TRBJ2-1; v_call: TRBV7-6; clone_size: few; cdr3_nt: TGTGCCAGCAGCCACGGACTAGCGGGGGACAATGAGCAGTTCTTC; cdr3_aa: CASSHGLAGDNEQFF
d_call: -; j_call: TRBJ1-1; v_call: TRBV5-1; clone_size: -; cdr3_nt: TGCGCCAGCAGCTCACTCCGGGGTTCGGACACTGAAGCTTTCTTT; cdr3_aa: CASSSLRGSDTEAFF
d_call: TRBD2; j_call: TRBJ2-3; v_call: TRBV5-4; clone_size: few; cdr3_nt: TGTGCCAGCAGCACCTCTAGCGGGAGGGCGCCAGATACGCAGTATTTT; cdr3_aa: CASSTSSGRAPDTQYF
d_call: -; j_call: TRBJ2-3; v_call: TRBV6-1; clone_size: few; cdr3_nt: TGTGCCAGCACCCACGGACGCGGCACAGATACGCAGTATTTT; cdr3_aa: CASTHGRGTDTQYF
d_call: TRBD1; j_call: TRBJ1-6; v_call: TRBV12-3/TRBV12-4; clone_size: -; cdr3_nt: TGTGCCAGCAGCTACCCGGGACAGGGATTAGGCTCCTATAATTCACCCCTCCACTTT; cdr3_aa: CASSYPGQGLGSYNSPLHF
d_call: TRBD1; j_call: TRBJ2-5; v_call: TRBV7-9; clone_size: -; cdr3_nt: TGTGCCAGCAGCTTAGGCCTAGGACAGGAGTTCCAAGAGACCCAGTACTTC; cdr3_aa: CASSLGLGQEFQETQYF